These T cell receptor beta chains were read from a single sample in a study of cytomegalovirus exposure and HLA in healthy donors. Here immunoSEQ multiplex PCR was the method, and the copy in TCRdb shows in-frame clones only, minus some. The listing contains around 200,000 clones. What was sequenced was PBMCs. These TCRs come from a woman between 18 and 30 years old in good health and CMV-seropositive. The CDR3 runs from the conserved cysteine through the conserved F or W. Each record gives: J gene, CDR3 length, V gene, D gene, CDR3 DNA, CDR3 protein. D genes are given only for firm matches.

j_call: TRBJ1-1
cdr3_length: 12
v_call: TRBV5-4
d_call: .
cdr3_nt: TGTGCCAGCAGCGTGCAGGACACTGAAGCTTTCTTT
cdr3_aa: CASSVQDTEAFF

j_call: TRBJ1-2
cdr3_length: 13
v_call: TRBV2
d_call: TRBD1
cdr3_nt: TGTGCCAGCAAGACAGGGATTTTCGATGGCTACACCTTC
cdr3_aa: CASKTGIFDGYTF

j_call: TRBJ1-6
cdr3_length: 17
v_call: TRBV19
d_call: TRBD1
cdr3_nt: TGTGCCAGTAGTACCTCGACAGGGAGCCTTTATAATTCACCCCTCCACTTT
cdr3_aa: CASSTSTGSLYNSPLHF

j_call: TRBJ2-1
cdr3_length: 19
v_call: TRBV7-3
d_call: TRBD2
cdr3_nt: TGTGCCAGCAGCTTAAGGTTCGGGACTAGCGGGGGCTACTACAATGAGCAGTTCTTC
cdr3_aa: CASSLRFGTSGGYYNEQFF

j_call: TRBJ2-7
cdr3_length: 16
v_call: TRBV7-2
d_call: .
cdr3_nt: TGTGCCAGCAGCAGTGTGGTCGGGCGGACAATCTACGAGCAGTACTTC
cdr3_aa: CASSSVVGRTIYEQYF

j_call: TRBJ1-2
cdr3_length: 13
v_call: TRBV2
d_call: .
cdr3_nt: TGTGCCAGCAGTGGAGTAGCTTACTATGGCTACACCTTC
cdr3_aa: CASSGVAYYGYTF

j_call: TRBJ2-3
cdr3_length: 14
v_call: TRBV19
d_call: TRBD2
cdr3_nt: TGTGCCAGTAGATCAGCGGGGGGTTTAGATACGCAGTATTTT
cdr3_aa: CASRSAGGLDTQYF

j_call: TRBJ2-7
cdr3_length: 15
v_call: TRBV6-5
d_call: TRBD1
cdr3_nt: TGTGCCAGCACCACCCGGACAGGGTTAGTTCACGAGCAGTACTTC
cdr3_aa: CASTTRTGLVHEQYF

j_call: TRBJ1-6
cdr3_length: 14
v_call: TRBV5-5
d_call: .
cdr3_nt: TGTGCCAGCAGCTTGGGCAGGGTCGGTTCACCCCTCCACTTT
cdr3_aa: CASSLGRVGSPLHF

j_call: TRBJ2-5
cdr3_length: 18
v_call: TRBV9
d_call: TRBD2
cdr3_nt: TGTGCCAGCAGCGCCCAGGCCACCGGACTAGCGGGACGCGAGACCCAGTACTTC
cdr3_aa: CASSAQATGLAGRETQYF

j_call: TRBJ2-1
cdr3_length: 16
v_call: TRBV7-9
d_call: TRBD2
cdr3_nt: TGTGCCAGCAGCTTAGCCTGGTCTGCGGGGGGCTTGGAGCAGTTCTTC
cdr3_aa: CASSLAWSAGGLEQFF

j_call: TRBJ2-1
cdr3_length: 16
v_call: TRBV4-3
d_call: .
cdr3_nt: TGCGCCAGCAGTCCCCACTCCAGGGCCCCGAATGATGAGCAGTTCTTC
cdr3_aa: CASSPHSRAPNDEQFF

j_call: TRBJ2-2
cdr3_length: 15
v_call: TRBV19
d_call: TRBD2
cdr3_nt: TGTGCCAGTAGTATAGCGGGAGGGCCCACCGGGGAGCTGTTTTTT
cdr3_aa: CASSIAGGPTGELFF

j_call: TRBJ2-1
cdr3_length: 14
v_call: TRBV27
d_call: TRBD2
cdr3_nt: TGTGCCAGCAGAACCGGGACTAGCTATAATGAGCAGTTCTTC
cdr3_aa: CASRTGTSYNEQFF

j_call: TRBJ2-5
cdr3_length: 15
v_call: TRBV14
d_call: .
cdr3_nt: TGTGCCAGCAGCCAAGGACTCTGGGACCAAGAGACCCAGTACTTC
cdr3_aa: CASSQGLWDQETQYF

j_call: TRBJ1-1
cdr3_length: 16
v_call: TRBV7-2
d_call: .
cdr3_nt: TGTGCCAGCAGCTTAGTGGGGGCAGGGACGAACACTGAAGCTTTCTTT
cdr3_aa: CASSLVGAGTNTEAFF

j_call: TRBJ2-1
cdr3_length: 12
v_call: TRBV6-1
d_call: .
cdr3_nt: TGTGCCAGCAGTGAATTCAGCAATGAGCAGTTCTTC
cdr3_aa: CASSEFSNEQFF

j_call: TRBJ1-4
cdr3_length: 16
v_call: TRBV7-9
d_call: .
cdr3_nt: TGTGCCAGCAGCTTTATCACGGGGTATAATAATGAAAAACTGTTTTTT
cdr3_aa: CASSFITGYNNEKLFF

j_call: TRBJ2-3
cdr3_length: 16
v_call: TRBV7-9
d_call: TRBD2
cdr3_nt: TGTGCCAGCAGCCCAAGACTAGCGGGAGGTGCAGATACGCAGTATTTT
cdr3_aa: CASSPRLAGGADTQYF

j_call: TRBJ1-1
cdr3_length: 13
v_call: TRBV2
d_call: .
cdr3_nt: TGTGCCAGCAGTGGCAACTGGAACACTGAAGCTTTCTTT
cdr3_aa: CASSGNWNTEAFF

j_call: TRBJ2-7
cdr3_length: 12
v_call: TRBV7-9
d_call: .
cdr3_nt: TGTGCCAGCAGCTACTATTTCGGGGAGCAGTACTTC
cdr3_aa: CASSYYFGEQYF

j_call: TRBJ2-3
cdr3_length: 13
v_call: TRBV7-6
d_call: .
cdr3_nt: TGTGCCAGCAGCTCCGAGGGCACAGATACGCAGTATTTT
cdr3_aa: CASSSEGTDTQYF

j_call: TRBJ1-6
cdr3_length: 15
v_call: TRBV6-1
d_call: TRBD1
cdr3_nt: TGTGCCAGCACCTGGTCCGACAGGGTGGATTCACCCCTCCACTTT
cdr3_aa: CASTWSDRVDSPLHF

j_call: TRBJ2-1
cdr3_length: 15
v_call: TRBV6-1
d_call: .
cdr3_nt: TGTGCCAGCAGCCCTACAGGGTCCATCTACAATGAGCAGTTCTTC
cdr3_aa: CASSPTGSIYNEQFF

j_call: TRBJ1-1
cdr3_length: 15
v_call: TRBV6-6
d_call: .
cdr3_nt: TGTGCCAGCAGTTACTCGACCCCAGGGGTCACTGAAGCTTTCTTT
cdr3_aa: CASSYSTPGVTEAFF

j_call: TRBJ1-2
cdr3_length: 12
v_call: TRBV27
d_call: .
cdr3_nt: TGTGCCAGCAGTCCCTTCGGGGGTAGCTACACCTTC
cdr3_aa: CASSPFGGSYTF

j_call: TRBJ1-5
cdr3_length: 14
v_call: TRBV9
d_call: .
cdr3_nt: TGTGCCAGCAGCGTAGTTGACGGGGGTCAGCCCCAGCATTTT
cdr3_aa: CASSVVDGGQPQHF

j_call: TRBJ1-2
cdr3_length: 14
v_call: TRBV27
d_call: TRBD1
cdr3_nt: TGTGCCAGCAGTTTATCACAGGGGGCCGGTGGCTACACCTTC
cdr3_aa: CASSLSQGAGGYTF

j_call: TRBJ2-1
cdr3_length: 15
v_call: TRBV19
d_call: TRBD2
cdr3_nt: TGTGCCAGTAGTAGCCTAGCGGGAGTTCCCAATGAGCAGTTCTTC
cdr3_aa: CASSSLAGVPNEQFF

j_call: TRBJ2-3
cdr3_length: 17
v_call: TRBV9
d_call: TRBD1
cdr3_nt: TGTGCCAGCAGCGATACAGGGGCCCTCGGTGGCACAGATACGCAGTATTTT
cdr3_aa: CASSDTGALGGTDTQYF

j_call: TRBJ2-7
cdr3_length: 16
v_call: TRBV2
d_call: TRBD2
cdr3_nt: TGTGCCAGCAGTGATGGGACTAGCGGGGGGCTAGACGAGCAGTACTTC
cdr3_aa: CASSDGTSGGLDEQYF

j_call: TRBJ1-1
cdr3_length: 14
v_call: TRBV5-4
d_call: TRBD1
cdr3_nt: TGTGCCAGCAGCTACGGACAGGGGGAAGGGGGAGCTTTCTTT
cdr3_aa: CASSYGQGEGGAFF

j_call: TRBJ2-1
cdr3_length: 15
v_call: TRBV7-9
d_call: .
cdr3_nt: TGTGCCAGCAGCTTGGACACCCTCCCGAGAAATGAGCAGTTCTTC
cdr3_aa: CASSLDTLPRNEQFF

j_call: TRBJ2-5
cdr3_length: 14
v_call: TRBV5-8
d_call: .
cdr3_nt: TGTGCCAGCAGCCCCTGGACTGTCCAAGAGACCCAGTACTTC
cdr3_aa: CASSPWTVQETQYF

j_call: TRBJ2-1
cdr3_length: 16
v_call: TRBV6-1
d_call: .
cdr3_nt: TGTGCCAGCAGTGCCCCCGGGACACTTTTGGGGAATGAGCAGTTCTTC
cdr3_aa: CASSAPGTLLGNEQFF

j_call: TRBJ1-1
cdr3_length: 16
v_call: TRBV25-1
d_call: .
cdr3_nt: TGTGCCAGCAGTAGGGTAACAGGCTTAATGAACACTGAAGCTTTCTTT
cdr3_aa: CASSRVTGLMNTEAFF

j_call: TRBJ1-2
cdr3_length: 15
v_call: TRBV5-7
d_call: .
cdr3_nt: TGTGCCAGCAGCGGGGAGGGAGCCGAGGCCTATGGCTACACCTTC
cdr3_aa: CASSGEGAEAYGYTF

j_call: TRBJ1-5
cdr3_length: 15
v_call: TRBV15
d_call: .
cdr3_nt: TGTGCCACCAGCAGATCCAGGTCTAGCAATCAGCCCCAGCATTTT
cdr3_aa: CATSRSRSSNQPQHF

j_call: TRBJ2-5
cdr3_length: 15
v_call: TRBV25-1
d_call: TRBD2
cdr3_nt: TGTGCCAGCAGTGAATTAACTAGCGGGAAAGAGACCCAGTACTTC
cdr3_aa: CASSELTSGKETQYF

j_call: TRBJ1-1
cdr3_length: 14
v_call: TRBV5-1
d_call: TRBD1
cdr3_nt: TGCGCCAGCAGCTTCGACAGGGTCAACACTGAAGCTTTCTTT
cdr3_aa: CASSFDRVNTEAFF

j_call: TRBJ2-2
cdr3_length: 19
v_call: TRBV13
d_call: .
cdr3_nt: TGTGCCAGCAGCTTAGTGTCCTGGACAGCTGTATCGAACACCGGGGAGCTGTTTTTT
cdr3_aa: CASSLVSWTAVSNTGELFF

j_call: TRBJ1-4
cdr3_length: 13
v_call: TRBV7-8
d_call: .
cdr3_nt: TGTGCCAGCAGCCTGAACCGAGAGGAAAAACTGTTTTTT
cdr3_aa: CASSLNREEKLFF

j_call: TRBJ1-4
cdr3_length: 17
v_call: TRBV29-1
d_call: .
cdr3_nt: TGCAGCGTTGCTCGAAGAGCGGGGGGCAGTGCTAATGAAAAACTGTTTTTT
cdr3_aa: CSVARRAGGSANEKLFF

j_call: TRBJ1-2
cdr3_length: 15
v_call: TRBV4-3
d_call: .
cdr3_nt: TGCGCCAGCAGCCAAGAGGAGACAGGTCGAAATGGCTACACCTTC
cdr3_aa: CASSQEETGRNGYTF

j_call: TRBJ1-2
cdr3_length: 14
v_call: TRBV19
d_call: .
cdr3_nt: TGTGCCAGTAGTATAAAGACAGGCCCCTATGGCTACACCTTC
cdr3_aa: CASSIKTGPYGYTF